This TCR beta chain was sequenced for a study of T cell responses to AZD1222 COVID-19 vaccine. Some clones are missing from TCRdb's copy, which holds only in-frame ones; the method was immunoSEQ multiplex PCR. The repertoire has just over 80,000 clones, 85% to 90% of them found once; the top ten carry approximately 5.8%. The CDR3 loop spans 14 amino acids. V was clipped by 3 bases and J by 7 bases, with 15 bases between them. CDR1 and CDR2 from the germline V gene are MNHEY and SMNVEV (reference sequence). The chain couples TRBV27 to TRBJ1-2, with D tentatively TRBD1 (6 bases). The sample consisted of peripheral blood, taken on day 0 of AZD1222 vaccination. The receptor was isolated from an adult in good health. The CDR3 nucleotides are TGTGCCAGCAGTTTGCTGGGGGCATCGCTTGGCTACACCTTC. Translated, it gives CASSLLGASLGYTF.